This T cell receptor (beta chain) originates from a study of blood T cell repertoires in COVID-19. Study summary: Whether acute or convalescent, the COVID-19 samples came from the United States, Italy and Spain. The analysed material was cDNA or gDNA that came from T cells, B-cell-depleted T cells, or PBMCs.

Study processing details: Amplification of reference gene primers provided the estimated nucleated cell counts. Here immunoSEQ multiplex PCR was the method, and the copy in TCRdb shows in-frame clones only, minus some. The D gene and trimming were derived from the DNA, and the V and J assignments and clone size from that table. The sample has approximately 85,000 clones, 90% seen once. Germline V gene lookup returns CDR1 SEHNR and CDR2 FQNEAQ (reference sequence). The CDR3 length is 15 residues. V was pared by 2 bases and J by 5 bases, with 14 bases between. The rearrangement joins TRBV7-9 to TRBJ2-3; D possibly corresponds to TRBD2 (6 bases). The specimen sequenced was peripheral blood. This receptor was identified in a woman of 80 years or more with active or convalescent COVID-19. The CDR3 here is CASSLKAGPGDTQYF. Written as DNA, the CDR3 is TGTGCCAGCAGCTTAAAGGCGGGGCCGGGAGATACGCAGTATTTT.